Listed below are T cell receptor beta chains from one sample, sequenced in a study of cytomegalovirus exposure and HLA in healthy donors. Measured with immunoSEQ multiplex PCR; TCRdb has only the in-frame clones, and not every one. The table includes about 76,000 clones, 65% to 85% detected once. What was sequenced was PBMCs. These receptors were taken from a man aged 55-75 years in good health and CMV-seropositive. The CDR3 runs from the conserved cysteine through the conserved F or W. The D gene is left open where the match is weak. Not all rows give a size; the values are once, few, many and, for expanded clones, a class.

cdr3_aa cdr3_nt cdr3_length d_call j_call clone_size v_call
CATLPGGSYEQYF TGTGCCACCCTCCCGGGAGGATCCTACGAGCAGTACTTC 13 TRBD2 TRBJ2-7 . TRBV6-5
CASSLAGVTDTQYF TGTGCCAGCAGCTTGGCGGGGGTCACAGATACGCAGTATTTT 14 . TRBJ2-3 . TRBV5-5
CASSLTGPEKLFF TGCGCCAGCAGCTTGACAGGACCGGAAAAACTGTTTTTT 13 . TRBJ1-4 . TRBV5-1
CASSSGLAGVETQYF TGTGCCAGCAGCTCCGGACTAGCGGGAGTAGAGACCCAGTACTTC 15 TRBD2 TRBJ2-5 . TRBV6-5
CSVRGNTEAFF TGCAGCGTTAGGGGCAACACTGAAGCTTTCTTT 11 . TRBJ1-1 . TRBV29-1
CARTGCGPETQYF TGTGCCAGGACAGGATGCGGCCCAGAGACCCAGTACTTC 13 . TRBJ2-5 . TRBV19
CASSEGARQPQHF TGCGCCAGCAGTGAGGGGGCGAGGCAGCCCCAGCATTTT 13 . TRBJ1-5 . TRBV10-2
CASSGRGGGIGNEQFF TGCGCCAGCAGCGGGCGGGGGGGAGGAATTGGAAATGAGCAGTTCTTC 16 TRBD2 TRBJ2-1 few TRBV4-3
CASSWGTGVKGEQYF TGTGCCAGCAGCTGGGGTACAGGGGTTAAGGGCGAGCAGTACTTC 15 TRBD1 TRBJ2-7 . TRBV7-2
CASSLSSGGSYEQYF TGTGCCAGCAGCTTAAGTTCGGGGGGCTCCTACGAGCAGTACTTC 15 TRBD2 TRBJ2-7 . TRBV7-9
CAWGRGVTEKLFF TGTGCATGGGGGCGGGGAGTGACTGAAAAACTGTTTTTT 13 . TRBJ1-4 . TRBV30
CASSFLLSTNEQFF TGTGCCAGCAGCTTCCTATTGTCTACCAATGAGCAGTTCTTC 14 . TRBJ2-1 . TRBV11-2
CASSPRIRGEQFF TGTGCCAGCAGCCCACGAATCAGGGGTGAGCAGTTCTTC 13 . TRBJ2-1 . TRBV7-2